This TCR beta chain was sequenced in a study of regulatory T cells in long-lasting Graves disease. Notes on the study in general: There were preferences for TRBV28, TRBJ1-2 and TRBJ2-5 in persistent disease.

The time point here: persistent/refractory GD, antithyroid drugs over 5 years with positive TRAb. There was RNA extracted from PBMCs, and the TCR library was made from it. V lost 5 bases and J 6 bases, leaving 14 bases between the germline ends. CDR3 length: 13 residues. Germline CDR1 and CDR2: SGHTA and FQGTGA. This clonotype showed up just a few times. Its target is unknown. A much more abundant neighbour one base away suggests this may be a read error. Arm-PCR with iRepertoire HTBI primers amplified the CDR3 regions for these TCR beta libraries. Each CDR3 protein gets one entry after TCRdb re-called the multiplex PCR reads with MiXCR. The sample records about 660,000 distinct CDR3 sequences, 25% to 30% being singletons.

The TCR sequence derives from a female donor with Graves disease. The rearrangement joins TRBV7-3 to TRBJ2-7; TRBD1 might be the D (6 bases). The sample was peripheral blood mononuclear cells (PBMCs), taken when the disease was refractory, from a patient treated with antithyroid drugs. The CDR3 DNA is TGTGCCAGCAGCGTCGACAGGTCCGGCGAGCAGTACTTC. It is translated as CASSVDRSGEQYF.